What follows describes a single T cell receptor (beta chain). Antigen specificity is unknown. Treatment reported: some 20 received Ad26.COV2.S at low or high dose, single or two shots; a few received placebo; per-sample allocation not given. Vaccine and placebo recipients were sampled on day 63 after the first injection. SARS-CoV-2 spike from the Wuhan strain was encoded by the vaccine, an Ad26 vector. This record comes from a study of Ad26.COV2.S vaccination and SARS-CoV-2 variants. As for the study in general: Administration of Ad26.COV2.S was intramuscular, either once or twice 56 days apart. Whole-study results and caveats: Breadth and depth estimates from TCRs may understate total T cell responses.

Germline V gene sequence: CDR1 SEHNR, CDR2 FQNEAQ (reference sequence). The CDR3 has 17 amino acids. Trimming left V 7 bases short and J 2 bases short, with 18 bases between. Only in-frame clones appear in the TCRdb table, and some are missing; sequencing was by immunoSEQ multiplex PCR. This table has roughly 400,000 clones, about 88% appearing once. The origin of this receptor is a person aged 18-60 years who received the Ad26.COV2.S COVID-19 vaccine or a placebo. The source was peripheral blood, collected in a trial of Ad26.COV2.S vaccine versus placebo. The genes are TRBV7-9 and TRBJ1-6; D may be TRBD1 (5 bases). The CDR3 protein is CASTQGRGGTYNSPLHF. CDR3 in DNA: TGTGCCAGCACCCAGGGAAGGGGAGGCACCTATAATTCACCCCTCCACTTT.